This T cell receptor beta chain was documented in a study of T cell responses to AZD1222 COVID-19 vaccine. This clone was seen just once. Antigen: not known. The study's findings and limits: Scientists sampled the repertoires only once the peak T cell response had passed. Spike-specific TCR breadth and depth both grew after two AZD1222 doses. In a largely white British group with more females than males, clonal diversity was possibly underestimated.

This CDR3 spans 17 amino acids. With V trimmed by 6 bases and J by 1 base, 8 bases remained unmatched. Germline V gene lookup returns CDR1 LGHDT and CDR2 YNNKEL (reference sequence). Repertoires were generated with immunoSEQ multiplex PCR, while TCRdb's copy carries only in-frame clones and drops some. Found here are about 180,000 clones, approximately 86% of them singletons; the top ten hold approximately 10%. The source of this sequence is an adult who received the AZD1222 COVID-19 vaccine. The specimen was peripheral blood, collected 28 days after the second AZD1222 dose. The chain has TRBV3-1 (or the pseudogene TRBV3-2) and TRBJ2-6; 8 positions agree with TRBD1. The DNA for the CDR3 is TGTGCCAGCAGTAAGAGGACAGGGAGGTCTGGGGCCAACGTCCTGACTTTC. As protein: CASSKRTGRSGANVLTF.